This T cell receptor (beta chain) was sequenced during a study of blood T cell repertoires in COVID-19. The study recruited people aged roughly 18 to 100 years across 20 to 30 US areas. CDR3 length equals 15 residues. The V end was cut by 1 base, the J end by 2 bases, with 11 bases between. Germline-derived CDR1 and CDR2 are LNHDA and SQIVND (reference sequence). Authors' data handling: Amplification of reference gene primers was used by the study to estimate nucleated cell counts. Clones were read by immunoSEQ multiplex PCR, and TCRdb kept only the in-frame ones, dropping some. That table gives V, J and clone size, and the DNA gave D and trimming. The sample consists of a few hundred thousand clones, 80% of them appearing once.

The specimen was PBMCs or T cells enriched from blood (not recorded which). The V and J genes are TRBV19 and TRBJ2-5; weak D call: TRBD2 (6 bases). The source is a woman aged 35 to 49 with acute COVID-19. CDR3 region: CASSIGGTRQETQYF. CDR3 nucleotide sequence: TGTGCCAGTAGTATAGGCGGGACCAGACAAGAGACCCAGTACTTC.